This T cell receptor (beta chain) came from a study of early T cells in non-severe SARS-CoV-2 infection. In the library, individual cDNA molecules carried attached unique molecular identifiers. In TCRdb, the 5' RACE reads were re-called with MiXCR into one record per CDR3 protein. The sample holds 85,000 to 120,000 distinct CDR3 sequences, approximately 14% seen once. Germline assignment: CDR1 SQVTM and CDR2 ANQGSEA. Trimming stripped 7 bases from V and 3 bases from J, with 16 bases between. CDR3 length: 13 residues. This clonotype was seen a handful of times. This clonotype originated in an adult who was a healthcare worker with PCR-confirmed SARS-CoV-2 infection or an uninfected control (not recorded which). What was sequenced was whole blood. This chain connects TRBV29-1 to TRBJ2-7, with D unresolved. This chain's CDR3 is CSAVGRPDYEQYF. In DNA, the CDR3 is TGCAGCGCCGTTGGCAGGCCGGACTACGAGCAGTACTTC.